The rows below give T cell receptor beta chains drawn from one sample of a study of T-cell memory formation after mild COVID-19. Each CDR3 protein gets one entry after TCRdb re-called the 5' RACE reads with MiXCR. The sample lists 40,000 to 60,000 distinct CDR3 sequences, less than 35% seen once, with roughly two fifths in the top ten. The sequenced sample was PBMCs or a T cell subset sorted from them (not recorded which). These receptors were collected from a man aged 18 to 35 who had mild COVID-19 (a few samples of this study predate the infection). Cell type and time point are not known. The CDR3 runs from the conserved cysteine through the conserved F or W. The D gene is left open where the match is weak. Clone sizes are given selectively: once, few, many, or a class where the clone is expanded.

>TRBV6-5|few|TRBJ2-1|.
CASSPGPRNHEQFF
TGTGCCAGCAGCCCGGGGCCCCGTAACCATGAGCAGTTCTTC
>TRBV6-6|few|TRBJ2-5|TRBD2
CASSYSGEGWETQYF
TGTGCCAGCAGTTACTCGGGGGAGGGTTGGGAGACCCAGTACTTC
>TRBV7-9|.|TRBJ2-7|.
CASSHDGSYEQYF
TGTGCCAGCAGCCACGACGGATCCTACGAGCAGTACTTC
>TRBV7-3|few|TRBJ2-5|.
CASTLEGETQYF
TGTGCCAGCACGCTAGAAGGAGAGACCCAGTACTTC
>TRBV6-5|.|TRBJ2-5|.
CASSYGGGVQETQYF
TGTGCCAGCAGCTATGGTGGCGGGGTGCAAGAGACCCAGTACTTC
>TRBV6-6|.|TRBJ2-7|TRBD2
CASSDRRGAYEQYF
TGTGCCAGCAGTGACCGACGGGGGGCCTACGAGCAGTACTTC
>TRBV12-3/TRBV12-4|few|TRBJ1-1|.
CASSPIRADTEAFF
TGTGCCAGCAGTCCGATCAGGGCGGACACTGAAGCTTTCTTT
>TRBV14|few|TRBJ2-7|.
CASSQGNEQYF
TGTGCCAGCAGCCAGGGTAATGAGCAGTACTTC
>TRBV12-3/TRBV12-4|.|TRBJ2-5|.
CASSSQGGGETQYF
TGTGCCAGCAGCTCCCAGGGGGGGGGGGAGACCCAGTACTTC
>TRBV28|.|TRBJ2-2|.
CASSLGANTGELFF
TGTGCCAGCAGTTTAGGTGCGAACACCGGGGAGCTGTTTTTT
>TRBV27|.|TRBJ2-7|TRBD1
CASSTGGWEQYF
TGTGCCAGCAGTACAGGGGGCTGGGAGCAGTACTTC
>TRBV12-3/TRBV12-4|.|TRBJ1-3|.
CASHLLRGQNTIYF
TGTGCCAGCCATCTACTCCGGGGCCAAAACACCATATATTTT
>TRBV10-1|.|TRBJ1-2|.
CASKWPGFFYGYTF
TGCGCCAGCAAGTGGCCGGGGTTCTTTTATGGCTACACCTTC
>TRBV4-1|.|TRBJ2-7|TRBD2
CASADGAGVFYEQYF
TGCGCCAGCGCAGACGGAGCGGGGGTGTTCTACGAGCAGTACTTC
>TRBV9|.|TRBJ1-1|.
CASSALGNTEAFF
TGTGCCAGCAGTGCACTCGGGAACACTGAAGCTTTCTTT
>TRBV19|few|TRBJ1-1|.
CASGFGVNTEAFF
TGTGCCAGCGGTTTTGGGGTGAACACTGAAGCTTTCTTT
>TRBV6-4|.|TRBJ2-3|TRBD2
CASSDSSGGATDTQYF
TGTGCCAGCAGTGACTCTAGCGGGGGGGCCACAGATACGCAGTATTTT
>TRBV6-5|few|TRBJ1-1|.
CATQDWGTKNTEAFF
TGTGCCACTCAAGACTGGGGCACCAAGAACACTGAAGCTTTCTTT
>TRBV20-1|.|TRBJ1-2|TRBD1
CSANPKDRDHYGYTF
TGCAGTGCTAACCCTAAGGACAGGGACCACTATGGCTACACCTTC
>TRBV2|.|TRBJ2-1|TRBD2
CASKVFAGRVNEQFF
TGTGCCAGCAAGGTATTCGCAGGGAGGGTGAATGAGCAGTTCTTC
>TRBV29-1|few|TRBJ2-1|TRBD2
CSVEPSGGAGEQFF
TGCAGCGTTGAACCTAGCGGGGGGGCTGGGGAGCAGTTCTTC
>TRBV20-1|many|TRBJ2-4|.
CSARGQEAKNIQYF
TGCAGTGCTAGAGGGCAAGAAGCCAAAAACATTCAGTACTTC
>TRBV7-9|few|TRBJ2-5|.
CASSPGSQETQYF
TGTGCCAGCAGCCCGGGATCCCAAGAGACCCAGTACTTC
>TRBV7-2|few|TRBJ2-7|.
CASRFRHGVEAYEQYF
TGTGCCAGCCGCTTTCGCCATGGTGTAGAGGCCTACGAGCAGTACTTC
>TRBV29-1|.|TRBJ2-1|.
CSVEGGPFGDEQFF
TGCAGCGTTGAGGGTGGACCCTTCGGAGATGAGCAGTTCTTC
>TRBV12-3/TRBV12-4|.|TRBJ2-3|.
CASSPDRVDTQYF
TGTGCCAGCAGCCCGGACCGGGTGGATACGCAGTATTTT
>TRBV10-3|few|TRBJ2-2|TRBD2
CAISALTSGEAGELFF
TGTGCCATCAGCGCCCTGACTAGCGGGGAAGCCGGGGAGCTGTTTTTT
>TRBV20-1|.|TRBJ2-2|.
CSASTLNTGELFF
TGCAGTGCCAGTACCCTGAACACCGGGGAGCTGTTTTTT
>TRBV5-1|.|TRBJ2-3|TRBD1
CASSSPDRVLDTQYF
TGCGCCAGCAGCTCGCCGGACAGGGTACTAGATACGCAGTATTTT
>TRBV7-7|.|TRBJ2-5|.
CASSLGLGAQETQYF
TGTGCTAGCAGCTTAGGGCTCGGAGCCCAAGAGACCCAGTACTTC
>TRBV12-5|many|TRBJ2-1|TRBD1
CASGFGTGVFEQFF
TGTGCTAGTGGTTTCGGGACAGGAGTCTTTGAGCAGTTCTTC
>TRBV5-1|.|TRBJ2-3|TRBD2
CASRLAGGPDTQYF
TGCGCCAGCAGACTAGCGGGGGGGCCAGATACGCAGTATTTT
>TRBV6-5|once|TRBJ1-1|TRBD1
CASSYRTGGTEAFF
TGTGCCAGCAGTTACCGGACAGGGGGAACTGAAGCTTTCTTT
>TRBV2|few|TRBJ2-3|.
CARGDLTDTQYF
TGTGCCAGGGGGGATCTCACAGATACGCAGTATTTT
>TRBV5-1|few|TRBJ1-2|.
CASSWNRAPRHYGYTF
TGCGCCAGCAGCTGGAACAGGGCGCCCCGACACTATGGCTACACCTTC
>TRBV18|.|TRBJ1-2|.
CASTSKETNYGYTF
TGTGCCAGCACCTCTAAGGAAACTAACTATGGCTACACCTTC
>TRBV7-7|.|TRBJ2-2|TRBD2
CASSLRRGETGELFF
TGTGCCAGCAGCTTACGGCGGGGGGAAACCGGGGAGCTGTTTTTT
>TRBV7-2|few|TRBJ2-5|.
CASSLERRGRRETQYF
TGTGCCAGCAGCTTAGAGCGAAGGGGAAGGAGGGAGACCCAGTACTTC
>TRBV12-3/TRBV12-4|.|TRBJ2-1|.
CASSYGGRYNEQFF
TGTGCCAGCAGTTATGGGGGCCGGTACAATGAGCAGTTCTTC
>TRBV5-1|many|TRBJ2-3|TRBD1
CASSLAEGGTTDTQYF
TGCGCCAGCAGCTTGGCCGAAGGGGGCACGACAGATACGCAGTATTTT
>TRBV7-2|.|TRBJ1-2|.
CAGVRGGYGYTF
TGTGCCGGAGTCCGCGGGGGGTATGGCTACACCTTC
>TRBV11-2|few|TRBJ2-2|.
CASSLIGGLAGELFF
TGTGCCAGCAGCTTAATCGGGGGGCTCGCCGGGGAGCTGTTTTTT
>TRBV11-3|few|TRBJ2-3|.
CASSRRGDPSTDTQYF
TGTGCCAGCTCCCGTCGGGGCGATCCTAGCACAGATACGCAGTATTTT
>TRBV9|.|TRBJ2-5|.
CASSVATRETQYF
TGTGCCAGCAGCGTAGCGACTCGGGAGACCCAGTACTTC
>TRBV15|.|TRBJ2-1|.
CATSVRSGNNEQFF
TGTGCCACCAGCGTTAGGTCGGGGAACAATGAGCAGTTCTTC
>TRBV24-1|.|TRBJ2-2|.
CATEATRPGELFF
TGTGCCACGGAGGCCACACGTCCCGGGGAGCTGTTTTTT
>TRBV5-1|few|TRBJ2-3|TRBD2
CASSLRAGSLAGAVDTQYF
TGCGCCAGCAGCTTGAGGGCAGGCTCCCTAGCGGGGGCGGTGGATACGCAGTATTTT
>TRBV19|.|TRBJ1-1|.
CASNGGFRTEAFF
TGTGCCAGTAACGGGGGGTTCAGGACTGAAGCTTTCTTT
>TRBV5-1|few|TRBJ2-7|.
CASSLMWQGDEQYF
TGCGCCAGCAGCTTGATGTGGCAGGGTGACGAGCAGTACTTC
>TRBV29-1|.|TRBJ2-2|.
CSVEDRWGINTGELFF
TGCAGCGTTGAAGATCGGTGGGGGATTAACACCGGGGAGCTGTTTTTT
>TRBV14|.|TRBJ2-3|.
CASSFEDTQYF
TGTGCCAGCTCGTTCGAAGATACGCAGTATTTT
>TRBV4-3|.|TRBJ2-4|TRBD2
CASSQGTSGGTENIQYF
TGCGCCAGCAGCCAGGGGACTAGCGGGGGGACTGAAAACATTCAGTACTTC
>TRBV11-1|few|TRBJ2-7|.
CASRARGPYEQYF
TGTGCCAGCAGGGCTCGCGGACCCTACGAGCAGTACTTC
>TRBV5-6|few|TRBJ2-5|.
CASSFRGETQYF
TGTGCCAGCAGCTTCAGGGGAGAGACCCAGTACTTC
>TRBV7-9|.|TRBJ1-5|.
CASSLAQGNQPQHF
TGTGCCAGCAGCTTAGCGCAGGGCAATCAGCCCCAGCATTTT
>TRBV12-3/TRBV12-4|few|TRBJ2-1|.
CASSRLGGLGTEQFF
TGTGCCAGCAGCCGGCTCGGGGGCCTCGGCACTGAGCAGTTCTTC
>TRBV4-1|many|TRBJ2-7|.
CASSQEEGARNEQYF
TGCGCCAGCAGCCAAGAGGAGGGGGCGAGGAACGAGCAGTACTTC
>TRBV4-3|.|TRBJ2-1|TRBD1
CASSQGQEQFF
TGCGCCAGCAGCCAGGGACAGGAGCAGTTCTTC
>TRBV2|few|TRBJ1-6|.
CASAQGHNSPLHF
TGTGCCAGCGCGCAGGGGCATAATTCACCCCTCCACTTT
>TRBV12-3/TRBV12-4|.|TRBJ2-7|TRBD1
CASSRDSRLSSYEQYF
TGTGCCAGCAGCCGGGACAGTCGGCTCAGCTCCTACGAGCAGTACTTC